Following are 26 T cell receptor beta chains from one sample sequenced in a study of blood T cell repertoires in COVID-19. Sequencing was performed with immunoSEQ multiplex PCR; in TCRdb, only in-frame clones are kept and a portion is missing. This sample carries 80,000 to 100,000 clones, around 74% of them seen once, and the ten largest clones take roughly 4%. The source material was peripheral blood. The receptors stem from a man between 65 and 80 years old with COVID-19, enrolled during active disease.

V usage is TRBV9 and J usage is TRBJ1-2, with TRBD1 identical over 7 bases. Germline CDR1 and CDR2: SGDLS and YYNGEE. Losses at the gene ends were 4 bases for V and 0 bases for J; bases not matched to a gene: 9. This CDR3 has 16 residues. The CDR3 here is CASSSPGGTANYGYTF. CDR3 coding DNA: TGTGCCAGCAGCTCTCCGGGCGGGACAGCTAACTATGGCTACACCTTC.

This chain uses TRBV12-1 with TRBJ1-4; the listed D gene, TRBD1, was not tested against the DNA. TRBV12-1 is reported as a pseudogene. There are 16 residues in the CDR3. The DNA for the CDR3 is TGTGCCAGCGCATACCATTTCAGGGACAGCTGTGAAAAACTGTTTTTT. Its translation: CASAYHFRDSCEKLFF.

This clone was picked up a small number of times. The chain couples TRBV7-3 to TRBJ2-5, with 7 positions matching TRBD1. With V trimmed by 5 bases and J by 2 bases, 2 bases remained unmatched. CDR3 length: 13 amino acids. From germline, CDR1 is SGHTA and CDR2 FQGTGA. The CDR3 DNA follows: TGTGCCAGCAGCACGGGACAGCAAGAGACCCAGTACTTC. As protein: CASSTGQQETQYF.

The chain links TRBV30 to TRBJ2-7, with 7 bases that match TRBD1. The CDR3 consists of 13 residues. Germline lookup yields CDR1 GTSNPN and CDR2 SVGIG (reference sequence). V shed 1 base, J shed 5 bases, and the junction held 5 bases outside the gene matches. The CDR3 here is CAWSDTGVHEQYF. CDR3 bases: TGTGCCTGGAGTGATACAGGGGTCCACGAGCAGTACTTC.

The chain has TRBV6-2 or TRBV6-3 and TRBJ2-7; D not resolved. V gave up 4 bases and J gave up 7 bases, with 11 bases separating them. The germline V gene encodes CDR1 MNHEY and CDR2 SVGEGT. The CDR3 sequence is 12 residues long. The CDR3 region has the DNA TGTGCCAGCAGTTTACGTGAGAGTGAGCAGTACTTC. It translates to CASSLRESEQYF.

Only a few counts were recorded for this clone. CDR3: CASGGTVTNTGELFF. CDR3 DNA sequence: TGTGCCAGTGGGGGGACAGTGACGAACACCGGGGAGCTGTTTTTT. The J gene is TRBJ2-2, the V gene TRBV19, with D possibly being TRBD1 (7 bases). Trimming shortened V by 8 bases and J by 0 bases, and 13 bases separated the two germline ends. Germline lookup yields CDR1 LNHDA and CDR2 SQIVND (reference sequence). The CDR3 is made up of 15 amino acids.

CDR3 DNA sequence: TGTGCCAGCAGCCAAAGTCTAGCGCGGAATGAGCAGTTCTTC. Translating it yields CASSQSLARNEQFF. The V call is TRBV3-1 (or the pseudogene TRBV3-2), the J call TRBJ2-1, with D tentatively TRBD2 (6 bases). This CDR3 comprises 14 residues. CDR1 is LGHDT and CDR2 is YNNKEL in the germline V gene (reference sequence). V lost 2 bases and J 7 bases, leaving 12 bases between the germline ends.

The chain joins TRBV5-4 to TRBJ2-7; 7 bases agree with TRBD1. CDR3 length: 14 amino acids. Germline V gene lookup returns CDR1 SGHNT and CDR2 YYREEE (reference sequence). The V segment lost 4 bases and the J segment 2 bases; nucleotides outside the gene matches: 6. In DNA form, the CDR3 reads TGTGCCAGCAGCCAGGGACAGAGTCCCTACGAGCAGTACTTC. Translation gives CASSQGQSPYEQYF.

The rearrangement links TRBV2 to TRBJ1-5; TRBD1 agrees at 7 bases. The junction had 5 bases not matched to a gene; V was cut back by 6 bases and J by 3 bases. The CDR3 length is 14 residues. Germline CDR1 SNHLY, CDR2 FYNNEI. The CDR3 DNA reads as TGTGCCAGCAGCGACAGGGCCCCCAATCAGCCCCAGCATTTT. Residues: CASSDRAPNQPQHF.

V and J are TRBV10-3 and TRBJ2-1, with 16 bases matching TRBD2. The germline V gene has CDR1 ENHRY and CDR2 SYGVKD. Germline trimming cut 1 base from V and 0 bases from J; bases unmatched to any gene: 15. This CDR3 has 23 residues. CDR3 amino acids: CAISELKNTGTSGRADSYNEQFF. The CDR3 DNA sequence: TGTGCCATCAGTGAGTTAAAGAATACCGGGACTAGCGGGAGGGCCGACTCCTACAATGAGCAGTTCTTC.

This chain joins TRBV7-8 and TRBJ1-1, with D tentatively TRBD1 (5 bases). Germline lookup yields CDR1 SGHVS and CDR2 FQNEAQ. The CDR3 covers 15 residues. With 5 bases removed from V and 1 base from J, the gap between germline ends came to 14 bases. In nucleotides, the CDR3 is TGTGCCAGCAGCCCGGGACTCATAGGGAACACTGAAGCTTTCTTT. Translated, it gives CASSPGLIGNTEAFF.

The chain is built from TRBV19 and TRBJ1-5; TRBD1 might be the D (5 bases). Germline CDR1 LNHDA, CDR2 SQIVND (reference sequence). The CDR3 totals 14 residues. The germline V and J ends were trimmed by 7 bases and 9 bases, with 19 bases remaining between them. CDR3 in DNA: TGTGCCAGTAACGGCCCAGGGTTGATCAGGCCCCAGCATTTT. Protein: CASNGPGLIRPQHF.

The chain carries TRBV19 and TRBJ1-2, with a tentative D call TRBD1 (5 bases). The germline V gene has CDR1 LNHDA and CDR2 SQIVND (reference sequence). V lost 7 bases and J lost 8, with 11 bases in between. This CDR3 comprises 11 residues. The CDR3 here is CASTGGSGYTF. The DNA for the CDR3 is TGTGCCAGTACCGGGGGTAGCGGCTACACCTTC.

The chain carries TRBV27 and TRBJ2-2; D unclear. Germline values: CDR1 MNHEY, CDR2 SMNVEV (reference sequence). The length of the CDR3 is 16 residues. Trimming stripped 2 bases from V and 2 bases from J, with 12 bases between. CDR3: CASSLIGFGNTGELFF. CDR3 bases: TGTGCCAGCAGTTTAATCGGGTTTGGAAACACCGGGGAGCTGTTTTTT.

The chain recombines TRBV5-1 with TRBJ2-7; TRBD1 aligns across 9 bases. CDR1 is SGHRS and CDR2 is YFSETQ in the germline V gene. The CDR3 totals 14 residues. After removal of 3 bases from V and 4 bases from J, the junction contained 5 bases not matched to a gene. The CDR3 sequence is CASSYSGTGYEQYF. The CDR3 nucleotides read TGCGCCAGCAGCTATTCCGGGACAGGGTACGAGCAGTACTTC.

The V and J genes are TRBV27 and TRBJ2-1, with TRBD2 matching over 8 bases. This CDR3 is 19 amino acids long. The V gene end was trimmed by 5 bases and the J gene end by 0 bases; junction bases not matched to a gene: 15. The V gene's germline CDR1 is MNHEY and CDR2 SMNVEV (reference sequence). The CDR3 reads CASSTRASGHSSSYNEQFF. CDR3 DNA sequence: TGTGCCAGCAGTACCCGGGCTAGCGGGCATTCCAGCTCCTACAATGAGCAGTTCTTC.

The genes are TRBV5-4 and TRBJ2-7; 8 bases are a match to TRBD1. Trimming removed 2 bases from V and 4 bases from J; junction bases left unmatched: 8. The V gene's germline CDR1 is SGHNT and CDR2 YYREEE (reference sequence). This CDR3 has 15 residues. CDR3 coding DNA: TGTGCCAGCAGCTTCCAGACAGGGGTTGATTACGAGCAGTACTTC. This encodes CASSFQTGVDYEQYF.

The chain is built from TRBV12-5 and TRBJ2-2, with unresolved D. V was trimmed by 6 bases and J by 3 bases, leaving 5 bases between them. The CDR3 is 12 residues long. Germline lookup yields CDR1 LGHNT and CDR2 FRNRAP. CDR3 sequence (DNA): TGTGCTAGTGGCCGAGACACCGGGGAGCTGTTTTTT. This gives the protein CASGRDTGELFF.

V is TRBV14 and J is TRBJ2-3; no firm D call. This CDR3 spans 12 amino acids. Between the trimmed V and J ends, which lost 3 bases and 4 bases, there was a span of 5 bases. Germline values: CDR1 SGHDN, CDR2 FVKESK. The CDR3 spells CASSHTPDTQYF. In nucleotides, the CDR3 is TGTGCCAGCAGCCATACTCCAGATACGCAGTATTTT.

This clone was found once. The chain is built from TRBV5-4 and TRBJ2-5; D might be TRBD2 (6 bases). Germline loops: CDR1 SGHNT, CDR2 YYREEE (reference sequence). The CDR3 is made up of 15 amino acids. The V end lost 4 bases, the J end lost 2 bases, and 15 bases lay between the germline ends. CDR3 amino acids: CASSAWTTLQETQYF. In DNA, the CDR3 is TGTGCCAGCAGCGCGTGGACTACACTACAAGAGACCCAGTACTTC.

The V gene is TRBV9, the J gene TRBJ2-1, with 9 positions matching TRBD2. This CDR3 region has 16 residues. The ends lost 0 bases at V and 2 bases at J; junction bases unmatched: 3. The germline V gene has CDR1 SGDLS and CDR2 YYNGEE. CDR3 loop: CASSVAAGGTYNEQFF. The CDR3 DNA reads TGTGCCAGCAGCGTAGCAGCGGGAGGAACCTACAATGAGCAGTTCTTC.

V gene TRBV28 combines with J gene TRBJ1-4, with D perhaps TRBD1 (6 bases). Germline V gene data show CDR1 as MDHEN and CDR2 as SYDVKM. V was pared by 5 bases and J by 8 bases, with 21 bases between. This CDR3 comprises 16 residues. CDR3 in amino acids: CASSNLSGDNGEKLFF. As DNA, the CDR3 is TGTGCCAGCAGTAATCTCTCAGGGGACAATGGGGAAAAACTGTTTTTT.

The V gene is TRBV12-3 or TRBV12-4, the J gene TRBJ1-1; unclear D gene. The V end was cut by 7 bases, the J end by 5 bases, with 14 bases between. This CDR3 contains 13 residues. The CDR3 nucleotides are TGTGCCAGCACCCTAACCCGGTATACTGAAGCTTTCTTT. It translates to CASTLTRYTEAFF.

This chain links TRBV5-1 with TRBJ2-1, with TRBD2 identical over 13 bases. J lost 10 bases, V lost 2 bases, and 6 bases had no gene match. Germline V gene sequence: CDR1 SGHRS, CDR2 YFSETQ. CDR3 length equals 15 residues. The CDR3 DNA reads as TGCGCCAGCAGCTTCGGACTAGCGGGAGAGATAGAGCAGTTCTTC. As protein: CASSFGLAGEIEQFF. Filled out from reference TRBV5-1 and TRBJ2-1, the complete variable domain reads KAGVTQTPRYLIKTRGQQVTLSCSPISGHRSVSWYQQTPGQGLQFLFEYFSETQRNKGNFPGRFSGRQFSNSRSEMNVSTLELGDSALYLCASSFGLAGEIEQFFGPGTRLTVL.

This clone was picked up one time. This chain joins TRBV7-2 and TRBJ2-5; D is perhaps TRBD1 (6 bases). The V gene's germline CDR1 is SGHTA and CDR2 FQGNSA. The V gene lost 7 bases and the J gene lost 5 bases, with 17 bases spanning the gap. The CDR3 is 14 amino acids. CDR3 bases: TGTGCCAGCACATACCGGGACACGCATGAGACCCAGTACTTC. Protein: CASTYRDTHETQYF.

The gene calls are TRBV23-1 and TRBJ1-6; D might be TRBD1 (6 bases). TRBV23-1 is flagged as an ORF with uncertain function. The CDR3 length is 14 residues. Trimming left V 6 bases short and J 9 bases short, with 15 bases between. This CDR3 reads CASSRRGWGSPLHF. Written as DNA, the CDR3 is TGCGCCAGCAGCCGCAGGGGATGGGGTTCACCCCTCCACTTT.